This T cell receptor (beta chain) was profiled in a study of blood T cells in healthy people across ages. Alongside a J-beta primer mix, a sample-barcoded 5' primer served in a second PCR lasting about 7 to 11 cycles. Using its own MiXCR run on the 5' RACE reads, TCRdb lists one record per CDR3 protein. The sample has about 1.4 million distinct CDR3 sequences; around 55% are singletons. This CDR3 contains 16 residues. The ends were cut back, 8 bases at V and 1 base at J, with 18 bases in the middle. Germline values: CDR1 MNHEY, CDR2 SVGEGT. Findings and limits, study-wide: Compared with aged donors, long-lived donors showed fewer expanded clones, suggesting selection. Researchers said unsorted PBMCs prevented a conclusive naive versus antigen-experienced comparison. Among T cells, TCR beta diversity per million cells dropped roughly linearly as age rose. Any changes in expanded clonotypes were possibly confounded, as donor CMV status remained unknown.

This clonotype was seen just once. Antigen: not known. This TCR came from a man aged 18 to 30 in good health. This rearrangement joins TRBV6-2 or TRBV6-3 to TRBJ2-1; the D gene is possibly TRBD1 (5 bases). Material: blood. CDR3 residues: CASDPSGASSYNEQFF. The CDR3 bases are TGTGCCAGCGACCCTAGTGGGGCCTCATCCTACAATGAGCAGTTCTTC.